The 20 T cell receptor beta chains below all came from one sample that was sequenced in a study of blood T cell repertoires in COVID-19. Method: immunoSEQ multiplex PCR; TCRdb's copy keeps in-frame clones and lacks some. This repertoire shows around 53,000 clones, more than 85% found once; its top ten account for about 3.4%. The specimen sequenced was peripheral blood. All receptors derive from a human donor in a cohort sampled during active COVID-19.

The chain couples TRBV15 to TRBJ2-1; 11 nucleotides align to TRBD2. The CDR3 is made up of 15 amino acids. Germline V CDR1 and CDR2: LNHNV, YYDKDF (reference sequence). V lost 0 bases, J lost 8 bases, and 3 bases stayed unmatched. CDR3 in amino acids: CATSRDIAGGHEQFF. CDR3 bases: TGTGCCACCAGCAGAGATATAGCGGGGGGGCATGAGCAGTTCTTC.

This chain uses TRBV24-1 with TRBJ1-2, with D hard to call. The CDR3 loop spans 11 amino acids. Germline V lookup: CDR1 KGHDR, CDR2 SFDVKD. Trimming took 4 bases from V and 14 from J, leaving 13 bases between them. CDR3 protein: CATSDGGLPTF. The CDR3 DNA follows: TGTGCCACCAGTGACGGTGGACTGCCGACCTTC.

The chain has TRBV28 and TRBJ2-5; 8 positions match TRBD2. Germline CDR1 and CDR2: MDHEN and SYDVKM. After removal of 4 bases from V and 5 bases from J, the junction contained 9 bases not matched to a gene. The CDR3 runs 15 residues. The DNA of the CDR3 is TGTGCCAGCAGTTCCCGGGGACTAGGTCTGGAGACCCAGTACTTC. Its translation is CASSSRGLGLETQYF. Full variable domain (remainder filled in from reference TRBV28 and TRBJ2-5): DVKVTQSSRYLVKRTGEKVFLECVQDMDHENMFWYRQDPGLGLRLIYFSYDVKMKEKGDIPEGYSVSREKKERFSLILESASTNQTSMYLCASSSRGLGLETQYFGPGTRLLVL.

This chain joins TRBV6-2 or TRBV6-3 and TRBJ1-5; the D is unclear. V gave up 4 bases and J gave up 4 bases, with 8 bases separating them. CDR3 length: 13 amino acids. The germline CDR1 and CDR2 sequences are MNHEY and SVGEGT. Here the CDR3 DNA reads TGTGCCAGCAGTTGGGCCATGAATCAGCCCCAGCATTTT. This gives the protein CASSWAMNQPQHF.

This CDR3 reads CAWELLDTQYF. CDR3 nucleotides: TGTGCCTGGGAACTTTTAGATACGCAGTATTTT. The chain recombines TRBV30 with TRBJ2-3, with unresolved D. The CDR3 consists of 11 residues. V was shortened by 5 bases and J by 5 bases, with 8 bases between the two germline ends. Per germline, CDR1 GTSNPN and CDR2 SVGIG (reference sequence).

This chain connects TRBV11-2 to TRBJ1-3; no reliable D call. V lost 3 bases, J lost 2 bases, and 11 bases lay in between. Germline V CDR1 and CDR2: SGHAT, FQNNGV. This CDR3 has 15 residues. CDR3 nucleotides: TGTGCCAGCAGCTTCACCGATTCGGCTGGAAACACCATATATTTT. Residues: CASSFTDSAGNTIYF.

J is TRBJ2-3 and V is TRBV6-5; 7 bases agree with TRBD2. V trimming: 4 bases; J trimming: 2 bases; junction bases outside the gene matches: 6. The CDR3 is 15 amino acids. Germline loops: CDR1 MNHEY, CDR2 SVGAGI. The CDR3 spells CASSFSGTTTDTQYF. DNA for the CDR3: TGTGCCAGCAGTTTCTCCGGGACTACCACAGATACGCAGTATTTT.

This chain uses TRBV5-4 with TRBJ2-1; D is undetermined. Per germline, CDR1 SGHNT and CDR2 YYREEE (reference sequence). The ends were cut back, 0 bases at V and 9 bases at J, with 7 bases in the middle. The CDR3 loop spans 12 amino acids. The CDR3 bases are TGTGCCAGCAGCTTGGGTTATAGTGAGCAGTTCTTC. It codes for CASSLGYSEQFF.

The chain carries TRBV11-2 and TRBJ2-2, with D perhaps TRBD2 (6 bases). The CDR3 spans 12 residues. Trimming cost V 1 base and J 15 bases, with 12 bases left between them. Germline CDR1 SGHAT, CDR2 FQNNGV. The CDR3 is CASSLVIRGLFF. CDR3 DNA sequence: TGTGCCAGCAGCTTAGTAATTCGGGGGTTGTTTTTT. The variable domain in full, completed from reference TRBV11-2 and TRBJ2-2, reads EAGVAQSPRYKIIEKRQSVAFWCNPISGHATLYWYQQILGQGPKLLIQFQNNGVVDDSQLPKDRFSAERLKGVDSTLKIQPAKLEDSAVYLCASSLVIRGLFFGEGSRLTVL.

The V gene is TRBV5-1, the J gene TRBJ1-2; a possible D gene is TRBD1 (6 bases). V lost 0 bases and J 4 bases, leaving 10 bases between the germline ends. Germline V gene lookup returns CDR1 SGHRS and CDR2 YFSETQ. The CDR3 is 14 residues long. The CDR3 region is CASSLAQGTYGYTF. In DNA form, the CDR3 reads TGCGCCAGCAGCTTGGCCCAGGGGACCTATGGCTACACCTTC.

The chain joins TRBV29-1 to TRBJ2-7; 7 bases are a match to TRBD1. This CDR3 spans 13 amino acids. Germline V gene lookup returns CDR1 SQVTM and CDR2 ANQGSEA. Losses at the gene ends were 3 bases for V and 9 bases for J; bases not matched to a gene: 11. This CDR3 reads CSVDQRGQAGQYV. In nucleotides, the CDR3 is TGCAGCGTTGACCAGCGAGGACAGGCGGGGCAGTACGTC.

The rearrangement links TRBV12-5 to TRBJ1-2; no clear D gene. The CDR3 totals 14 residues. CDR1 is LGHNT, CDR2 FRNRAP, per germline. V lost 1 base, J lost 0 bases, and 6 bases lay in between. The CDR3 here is CASGLAGTNYGYTF. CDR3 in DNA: TGTGCTAGTGGTTTGGCCGGTACTAACTATGGCTACACCTTC.

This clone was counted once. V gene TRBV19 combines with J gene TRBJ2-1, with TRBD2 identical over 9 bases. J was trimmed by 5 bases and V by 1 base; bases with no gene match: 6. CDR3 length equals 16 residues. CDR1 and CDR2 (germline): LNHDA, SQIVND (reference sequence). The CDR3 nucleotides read TGTGCCAGTAGTATAGGCGGACTAGCGAAGGACAATGAGCAGTTCTTC. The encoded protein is CASSIGGLAKDNEQFF.

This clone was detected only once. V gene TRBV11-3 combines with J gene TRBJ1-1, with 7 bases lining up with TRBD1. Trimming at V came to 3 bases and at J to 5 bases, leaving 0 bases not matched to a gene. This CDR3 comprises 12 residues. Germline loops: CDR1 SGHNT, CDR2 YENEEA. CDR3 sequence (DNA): TGTGCCAGCAGCTTGGGACAGACTGAAGCTTTCTTT. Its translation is CASSLGQTEAFF.

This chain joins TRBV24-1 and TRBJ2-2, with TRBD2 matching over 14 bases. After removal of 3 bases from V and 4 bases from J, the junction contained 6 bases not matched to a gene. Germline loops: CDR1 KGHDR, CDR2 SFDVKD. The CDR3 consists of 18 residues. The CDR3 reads CATSDPGTSGSGTGELFF. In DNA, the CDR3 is TGTGCCACCAGTGATCCCGGGACTAGCGGGAGTGGCACCGGGGAGCTGTTTTTT.

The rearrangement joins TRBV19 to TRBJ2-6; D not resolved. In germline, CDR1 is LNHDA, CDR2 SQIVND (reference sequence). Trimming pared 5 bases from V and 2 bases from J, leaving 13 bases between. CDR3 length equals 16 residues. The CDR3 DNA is TGTGCCAGTAGTTTGGCCCCAGGCGCTGGGGCCAACGTCCTGACTTTC. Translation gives CASSLAPGAGANVLTF.

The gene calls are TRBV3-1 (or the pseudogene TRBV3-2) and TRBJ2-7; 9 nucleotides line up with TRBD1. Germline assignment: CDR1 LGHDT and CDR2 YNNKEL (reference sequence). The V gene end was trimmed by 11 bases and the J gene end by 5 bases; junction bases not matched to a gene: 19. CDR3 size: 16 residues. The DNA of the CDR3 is TGTGCCTCCGGGACAGGGCAAGTAGGAATAAAAAACGAGCAGTACTTC. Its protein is CASGTGQVGIKNEQYF.

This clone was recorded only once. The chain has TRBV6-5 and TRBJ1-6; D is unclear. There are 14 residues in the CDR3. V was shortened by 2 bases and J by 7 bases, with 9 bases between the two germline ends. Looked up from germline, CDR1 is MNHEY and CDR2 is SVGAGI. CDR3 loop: CASSYNRVNSPLHF. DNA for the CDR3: TGTGCCAGCAGTTACAACAGAGTAAATTCACCCCTCCACTTT.

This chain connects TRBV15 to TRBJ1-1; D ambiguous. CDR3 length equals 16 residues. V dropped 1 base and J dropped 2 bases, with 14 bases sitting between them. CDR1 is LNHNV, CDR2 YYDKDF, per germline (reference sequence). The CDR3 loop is CATSRAPTGENTEAFF. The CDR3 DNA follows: TGTGCCACCAGCAGAGCCCCTACCGGAGAAAACACTGAAGCTTTCTTT.

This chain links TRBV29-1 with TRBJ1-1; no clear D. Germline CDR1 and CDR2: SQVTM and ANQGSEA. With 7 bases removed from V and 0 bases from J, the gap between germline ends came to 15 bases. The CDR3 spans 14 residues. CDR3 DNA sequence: TGCAGCGCAGCCAGGCGATTAATGAACACTGAAGCTTTCTTT. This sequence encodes CSAARRLMNTEAFF.